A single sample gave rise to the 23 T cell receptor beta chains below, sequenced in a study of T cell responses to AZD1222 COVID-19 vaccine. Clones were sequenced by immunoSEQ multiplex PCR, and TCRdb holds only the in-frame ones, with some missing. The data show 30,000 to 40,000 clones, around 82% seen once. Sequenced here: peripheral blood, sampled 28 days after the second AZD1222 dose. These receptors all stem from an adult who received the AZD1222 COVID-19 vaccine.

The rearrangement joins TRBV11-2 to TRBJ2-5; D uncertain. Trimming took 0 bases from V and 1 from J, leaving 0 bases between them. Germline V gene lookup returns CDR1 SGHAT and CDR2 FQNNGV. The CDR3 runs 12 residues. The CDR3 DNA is TGTGCCAGCAGCTTAGACCAAGAGACCCAGTACTTC. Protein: CASSLDQETQYF.

CDR3 residues: CASSLEGSNQPQHF. CDR3 nucleotide sequence: TGTGCCAGCAGCTTAGAGGGGAGCAATCAGCCCCAGCATTTT. This sequence joins TRBV11-2 and TRBJ1-5; D unclear. Germline values: CDR1 SGHAT, CDR2 FQNNGV. The germline V and J ends were trimmed by 0 bases and 1 base, with 4 bases remaining between them. This CDR3 is built from 14 residues.

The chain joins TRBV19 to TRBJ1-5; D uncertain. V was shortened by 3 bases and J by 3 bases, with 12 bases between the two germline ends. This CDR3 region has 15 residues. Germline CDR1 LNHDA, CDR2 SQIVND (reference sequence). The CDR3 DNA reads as TGTGCCAGTAGTATGGGAGGACTGCCCAATCAGCCCCAGCATTTT. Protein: CASSMGGLPNQPQHF.

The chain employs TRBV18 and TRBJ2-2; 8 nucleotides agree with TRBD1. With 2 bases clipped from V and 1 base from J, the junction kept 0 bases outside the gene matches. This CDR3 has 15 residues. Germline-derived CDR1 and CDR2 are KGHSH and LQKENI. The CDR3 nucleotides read TGTGCCAGCTCACCAGGACAGGGGAACACCGGGGAGCTGTTTTTT. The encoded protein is CASSPGQGNTGELFF.

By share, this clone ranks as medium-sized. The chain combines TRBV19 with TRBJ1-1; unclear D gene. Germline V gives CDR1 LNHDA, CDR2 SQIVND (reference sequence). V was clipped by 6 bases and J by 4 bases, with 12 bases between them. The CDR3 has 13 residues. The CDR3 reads CASRFQVVTEAFF. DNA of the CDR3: TGTGCCAGTAGGTTTCAGGTAGTCACTGAAGCTTTCTTT.

CDR3 loop: CASSWAGSSYEQYV. The DNA for the CDR3 is TGTGCCAGCAGTTGGGCGGGAAGCTCCTACGAGCAGTACGTC. The chain is built from TRBV6-2 or TRBV6-3 and TRBJ2-7; tentative D call: TRBD2 (6 bases). Between the trimmed V and J ends, which lost 4 bases and 0 bases, there was a span of 10 bases. CDR3 length equals 14 residues. The germline V gene has CDR1 MNHEY and CDR2 SVGEGT.

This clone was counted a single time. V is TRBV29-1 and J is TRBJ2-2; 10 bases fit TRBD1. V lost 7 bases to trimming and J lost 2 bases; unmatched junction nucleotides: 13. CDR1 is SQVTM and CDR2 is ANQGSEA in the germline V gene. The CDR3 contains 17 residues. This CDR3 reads CSATDRGHLSNTGELFF. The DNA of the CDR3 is TGCAGCGCCACAGACAGGGGGCATCTTTCAAACACCGGGGAGCTGTTTTTT.

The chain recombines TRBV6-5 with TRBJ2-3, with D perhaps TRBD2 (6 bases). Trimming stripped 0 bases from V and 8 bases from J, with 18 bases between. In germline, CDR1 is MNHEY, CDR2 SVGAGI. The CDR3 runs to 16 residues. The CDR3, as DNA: TGTGCCAGCAGTTACTCGCGGGAATACTTATATGGTACGCAGTATTTT. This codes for CASSYSREYLYGTQYF.

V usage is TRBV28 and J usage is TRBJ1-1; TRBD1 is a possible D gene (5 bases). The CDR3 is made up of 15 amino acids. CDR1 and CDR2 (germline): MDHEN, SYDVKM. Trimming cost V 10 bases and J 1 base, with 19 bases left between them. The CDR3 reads CATMGYQGANTEAFF. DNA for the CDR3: TGTGCCACCATGGGATATCAGGGTGCGAACACTGAAGCTTTCTTT.

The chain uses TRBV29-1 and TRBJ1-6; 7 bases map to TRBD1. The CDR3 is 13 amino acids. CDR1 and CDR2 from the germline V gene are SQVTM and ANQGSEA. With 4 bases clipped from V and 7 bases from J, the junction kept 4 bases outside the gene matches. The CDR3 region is CSVGQGGNSPLHF. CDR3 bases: TGCAGCGTTGGCCAGGGGGGAAATTCACCCCTCCACTTT.

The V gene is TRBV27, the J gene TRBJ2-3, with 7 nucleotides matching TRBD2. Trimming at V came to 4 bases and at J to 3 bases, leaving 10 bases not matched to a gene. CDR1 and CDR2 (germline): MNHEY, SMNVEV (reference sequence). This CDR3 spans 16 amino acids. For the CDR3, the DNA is TGTGCCAGCAGTTGGGGTAGCGGGTTAAAGACAGATACGCAGTATTTT. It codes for CASSWGSGLKTDTQYF.

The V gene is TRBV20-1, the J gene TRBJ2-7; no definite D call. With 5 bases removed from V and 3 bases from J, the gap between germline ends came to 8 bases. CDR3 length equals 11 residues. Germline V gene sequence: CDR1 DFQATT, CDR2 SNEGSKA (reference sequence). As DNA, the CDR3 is TGCAGTGCTTCAGATCACTACGAGCAGTACGTC. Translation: CSASDHYEQYV.

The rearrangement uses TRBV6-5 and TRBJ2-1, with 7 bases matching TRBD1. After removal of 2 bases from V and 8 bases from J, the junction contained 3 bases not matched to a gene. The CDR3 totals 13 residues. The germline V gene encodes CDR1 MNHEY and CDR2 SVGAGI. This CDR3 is CASSYDRAHEQFF. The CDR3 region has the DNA TGTGCCAGCAGTTACGACAGGGCCCATGAGCAGTTCTTC.

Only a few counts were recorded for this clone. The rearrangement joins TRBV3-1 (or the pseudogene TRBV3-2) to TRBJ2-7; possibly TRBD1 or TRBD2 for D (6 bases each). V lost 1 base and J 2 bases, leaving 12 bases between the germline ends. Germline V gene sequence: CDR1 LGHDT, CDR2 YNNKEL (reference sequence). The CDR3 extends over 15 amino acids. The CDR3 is CASSQAGAPTYEQYF. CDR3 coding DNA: TGTGCCAGCAGCCAAGCGGGGGCCCCAACCTACGAGCAGTACTTC.

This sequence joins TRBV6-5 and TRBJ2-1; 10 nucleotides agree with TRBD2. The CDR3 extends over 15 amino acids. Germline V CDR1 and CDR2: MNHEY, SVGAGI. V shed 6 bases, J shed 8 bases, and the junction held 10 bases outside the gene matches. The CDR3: CASSFEAGGPYEQFF. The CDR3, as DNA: TGTGCCAGCAGCTTCGAAGCGGGGGGGCCATATGAGCAGTTCTTC.

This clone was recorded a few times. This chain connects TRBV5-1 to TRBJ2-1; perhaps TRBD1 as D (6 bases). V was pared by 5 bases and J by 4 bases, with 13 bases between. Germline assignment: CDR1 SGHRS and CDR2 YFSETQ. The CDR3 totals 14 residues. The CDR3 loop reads CASSQGQPYNEQFF. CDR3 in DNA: TGCGCCAGCAGTCAAGGACAGCCGTACAATGAGCAGTTCTTC.

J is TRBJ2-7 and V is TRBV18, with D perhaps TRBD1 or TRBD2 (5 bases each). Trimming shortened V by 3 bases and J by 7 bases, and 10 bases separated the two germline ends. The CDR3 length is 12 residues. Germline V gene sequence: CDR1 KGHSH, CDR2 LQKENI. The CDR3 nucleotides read TGTGCCAGCTCACCGGGACCTGGGGAGCAGTACGTC. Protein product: CASSPGPGEQYV.

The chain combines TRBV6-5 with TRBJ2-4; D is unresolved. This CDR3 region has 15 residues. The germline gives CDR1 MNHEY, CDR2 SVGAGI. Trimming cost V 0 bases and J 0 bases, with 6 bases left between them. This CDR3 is CASSYSTAAKNIQYF. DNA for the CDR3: TGTGCCAGCAGTTACTCCACGGCAGCCAAAAACATTCAGTACTTC.

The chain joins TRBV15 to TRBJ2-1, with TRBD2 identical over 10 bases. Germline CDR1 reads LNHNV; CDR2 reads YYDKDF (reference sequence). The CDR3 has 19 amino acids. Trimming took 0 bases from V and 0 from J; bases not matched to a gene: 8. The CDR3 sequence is CATSREDSGGLRSYNEQFF. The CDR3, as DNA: TGTGCCACCAGCAGAGAGGATAGCGGGGGGCTCCGCTCCTACAATGAGCAGTTCTTC. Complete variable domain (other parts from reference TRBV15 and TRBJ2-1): DAMVIQNPRYQVTQFGKPVTLSCSQTLNHNVMYWYQQKSSQAPKLLFHYYDKDFNNEADTPDNFQSRRPNTSFCFLDIRSPGLGDTAMYLCATSREDSGGLRSYNEQFFGPGTRLTVL.

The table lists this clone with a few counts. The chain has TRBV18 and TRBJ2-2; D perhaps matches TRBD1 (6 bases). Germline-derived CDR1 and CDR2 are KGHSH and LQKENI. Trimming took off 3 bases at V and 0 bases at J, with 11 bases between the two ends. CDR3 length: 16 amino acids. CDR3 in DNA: TGTGCCAGCTCACCCAGGACAGCTTCGAACACCGGGGAGCTGTTTTTT. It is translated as CASSPRTASNTGELFF. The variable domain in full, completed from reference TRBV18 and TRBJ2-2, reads NAGVMQNPRHLVRRRGQEARLRCSPMKGHSHVYWYRQLPEEGLKFMVYLQKENIIDESGMPKERFSAEFPKEGPSILRIQQVVRGDSAAYFCASSPRTASNTGELFFGEGSRLTVL.

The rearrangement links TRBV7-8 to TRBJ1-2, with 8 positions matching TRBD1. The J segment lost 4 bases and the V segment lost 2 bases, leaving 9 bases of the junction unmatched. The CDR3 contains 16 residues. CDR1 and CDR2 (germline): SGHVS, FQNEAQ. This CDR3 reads CASSLTQGADVYGYTF. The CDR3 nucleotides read TGTGCCAGCAGCTTAACCCAGGGGGCTGATGTCTATGGCTACACCTTC.

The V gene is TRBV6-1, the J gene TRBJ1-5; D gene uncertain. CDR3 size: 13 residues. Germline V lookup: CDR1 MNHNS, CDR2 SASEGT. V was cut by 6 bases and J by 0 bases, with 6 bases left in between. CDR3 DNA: TGTGCCAGCAGAATGGATAGCAATCAGCCCCAGCATTTT. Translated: CASRMDSNQPQHF.

In DNA form, the CDR3 reads TGTGCCAGCAGCCCTAGCGGGAACGTGGATCTAGAGACCCAGTACTTC. The encoded protein is CASSPSGNVDLETQYF. This chain joins TRBV9 and TRBJ2-5, with 9 positions matching TRBD2. From germline, CDR1 is SGDLS and CDR2 YYNGEE. This CDR3 is built from 16 residues. With 4 bases clipped from V and 4 bases from J, the junction kept 11 bases outside the gene matches.